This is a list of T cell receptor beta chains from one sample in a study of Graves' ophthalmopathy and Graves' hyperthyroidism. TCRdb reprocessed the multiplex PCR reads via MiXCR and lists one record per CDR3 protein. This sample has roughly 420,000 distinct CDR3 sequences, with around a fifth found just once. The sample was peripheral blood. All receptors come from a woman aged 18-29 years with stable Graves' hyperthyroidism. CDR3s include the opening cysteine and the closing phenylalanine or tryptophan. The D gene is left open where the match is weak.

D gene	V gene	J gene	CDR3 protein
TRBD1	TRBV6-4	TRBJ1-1	CASSHSPGTDRHTEAFF
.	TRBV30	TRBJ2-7	CAWSVWTSEQYF
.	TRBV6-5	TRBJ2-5	CASSYGPGSSVKETQYF
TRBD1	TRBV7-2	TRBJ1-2	CASNLGTGYGYTF
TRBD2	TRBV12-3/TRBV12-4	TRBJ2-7	CASSKLGLAYEQYF
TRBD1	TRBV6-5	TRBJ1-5	CASSSYTDRASNQPQHF
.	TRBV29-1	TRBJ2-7	CSVEGEGPYEQYF
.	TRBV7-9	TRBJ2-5	CASSLGLRPYF
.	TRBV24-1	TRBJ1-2	CATSRTTNYGYTF
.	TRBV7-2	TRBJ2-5	CASSLVGRVVETQYF
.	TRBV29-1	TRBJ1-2	CSVVEETGGYTF
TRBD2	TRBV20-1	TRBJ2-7	CSARASGGPEQYF
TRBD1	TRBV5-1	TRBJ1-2	CASSPDRIYGYTF
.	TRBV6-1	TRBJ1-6	CASSPIRGGDSPLHF
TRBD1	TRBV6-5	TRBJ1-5	CASSYMGQGENQPQHF
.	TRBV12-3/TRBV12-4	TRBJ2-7	CASSLWLSYEQYF
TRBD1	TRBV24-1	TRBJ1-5	CATSDRTGDRNQPQHF
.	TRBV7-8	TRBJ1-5	CASSPTGFSNQPQHF
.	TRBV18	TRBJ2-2	CASSPGLRNTGELFF
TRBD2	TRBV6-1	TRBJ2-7	CASRPPTSGSFYEQYF